The clone carrying this T cell receptor (beta chain) was seen ten or more times. Antigen: not known. This entry belongs to a study of human T cells and chemical hapten exposure. Study-wide background: 2% DPC applied to a 2 cm by 2 cm arm area sensitized donors. Per-sample TCR yield variation was attributed mainly to small pooled library volume differences. Findings and limits, study-wide: The formation of large CDR3 similarity clusters by expanded TCRs significantly exceeded that of controls.

The study's library attached unique molecular identifiers to single cDNA molecules. MiXCR, applied by TCRdb to the RACE reads, yields one record per CDR3 protein. The sample consists of over 80,000 distinct CDR3 sequences, approximately 11% of them appearing once. The junction had 6 bases not matched to a gene; V was cut back by 1 base and J by 5 bases. From germline, CDR1 is LGHNA and CDR2 YSLEER. CDR3 length: 15 amino acids. Time point specified: patch test 3, about 24 weeks after DPC sensitization. Described treatment: therapeutic diphenylcyclopropenone sensitization with weekly scalp DPC. Sequenced here: whole blood, sampled in connection with sensitization to the hapten diphenylcyclopropenone (DPC). The chain recombines TRBV4-3 with TRBJ2-5, with 8 bases aligning to TRBD1. The receptor was derived from a woman in her 30s with alopecia areata. Some clones in this sample may be carry-over from other donors' samples. The CDR3 DNA follows: TGCGCCAGCAGCCAAGGGAGGACAGGGTGGGAGACCCAGTACTTC. It codes for CASSQGRTGWETQYF.